This T cell receptor (beta chain) was documented in a study of cytomegalovirus exposure and HLA in healthy donors. Findings and caveats of the study: It was assumed in the presence/absence analyses that sequencing depth was roughly uniform across donors. A prior analysis recorded that most TCR beta V segments were productive about 87% or about 30% of the time.

Germline V gene lookup returns CDR1 LGHNA and CDR2 YNFKEQ. The V segment lost 3 bases and the J segment 3 bases; nucleotides outside the gene matches: 13. CDR3 length: 18 residues. About this clone: What it binds is not known.

The PCR contained 60 Vbeta and 13 Jbeta primers. Clones were sequenced by immunoSEQ multiplex PCR, and TCRdb holds only the in-frame ones, with some missing. The sample lists roughly 93,000 clones; roughly 80% were seen once. This chain links TRBV4-2 with TRBJ2-7; 11 nucleotides align to TRBD2. The specimen sequenced was PBMCs. This TCR came from a man aged 35 to 55 in good health and CMV-seronegative. CDR3 protein: CASSHQQGTGTSGYEQYF. The CDR3 nucleotides are TGTGCCAGCAGCCACCAGCAGGGCACGGGGACTAGCGGCTACGAGCAGTACTTC.